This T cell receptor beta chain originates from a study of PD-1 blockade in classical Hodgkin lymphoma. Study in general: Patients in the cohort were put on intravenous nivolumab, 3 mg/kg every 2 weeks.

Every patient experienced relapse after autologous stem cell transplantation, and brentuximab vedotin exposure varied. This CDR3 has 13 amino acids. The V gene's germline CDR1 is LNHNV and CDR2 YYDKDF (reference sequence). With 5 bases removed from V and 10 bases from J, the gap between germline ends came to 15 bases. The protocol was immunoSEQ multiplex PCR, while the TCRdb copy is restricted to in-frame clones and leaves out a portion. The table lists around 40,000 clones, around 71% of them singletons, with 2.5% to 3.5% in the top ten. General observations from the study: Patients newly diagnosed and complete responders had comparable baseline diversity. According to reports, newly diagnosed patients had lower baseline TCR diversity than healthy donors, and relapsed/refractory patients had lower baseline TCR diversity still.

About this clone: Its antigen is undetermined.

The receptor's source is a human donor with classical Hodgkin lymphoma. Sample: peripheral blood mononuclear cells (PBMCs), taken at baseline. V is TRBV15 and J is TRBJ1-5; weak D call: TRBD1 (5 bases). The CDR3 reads CATSLGPWGPQHF. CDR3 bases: TGTGCCACCAGCCTGGGACCTTGGGGCCCCCAGCATTTT.